This TCR beta chain is drawn from a study of blood T cell repertoires in COVID-19. The CDR3 loop spans 13 amino acids. Trimming left V 7 bases short and J 5 bases short, with 16 bases between. CDR1 is SGHRS, CDR2 YFSETQ, per germline. The repertoire was sequenced with immunoSEQ multiplex PCR; TCRdb's copy has only in-frame clones and lacks some. The sample has 120,000 to 150,000 clones; approximately 88% are singletons. This clonotype was sampled from a man aged 35 to 55 with acute COVID-19. This rearrangement joins TRBV5-1 to TRBJ2-7, with a weak D call TRBD1 (5 bases). Source material: PBMCs or T cells enriched from blood (not recorded which). This chain's CDR3 is CASGAWLGDEQYF. Here the CDR3 DNA reads TGCGCCAGCGGAGCTTGGTTAGGGGACGAGCAGTACTTC.